The 20 T cell receptor beta chains below were found in one sample sequenced in a study of blood T cells in healthy people across ages (dated by TCRdb to 2013 to 2016). The method behind the library was 5' RACE. TCRdb lists the instrument as Illumina HiSeq 2500. A second PCR of about 6 to 11 cycles was run with a J-beta primer mix and a sample-barcoded 5' primer. TCRdb took the public reads, trimmed them with fastp at Q25, ran MiXCR for clone calling and kept in-frame beta chains. All rows with the same CDR3 protein become a single entry with the most common DNA and genes. Within this sample are roughly 790,000 distinct CDR3 sequences, with around 40% of them counted one time only. The ten biggest clones cover roughly 19% of the sample. Sequencing was carried out using blood. The receptors here all came from a woman aged 60-70 years in good health.

With regard to this clonotype: Possible read error: a much larger clone is one base away. This rearrangement joins TRBV11-1 to TRBJ2-3; tentative D call: TRBD2 (6 bases). Germline CDR1 is SGHAT and CDR2 is FQDESV (reference sequence). There are 15 residues in the CDR3. With 5 bases removed from V and 4 bases from J, the gap between germline ends came to 16 bases. The CDR3 DNA reads TGTGCCAGCAGCCGGGAGCCGAATGTGGCAGATACGCAGTATTTT. Translating gives CASSREPNVADTQYF.

The rearrangement uses TRBV2 and TRBJ2-2, with D possibly TRBD2 on 5 matching bases. Trimming cost V 5 bases and J 3 bases, with 7 bases left between them. CDR3 size: 13 residues. Germline CDR1 reads SNHLY; CDR2 reads FYNNEI. The chain's CDR3 is CASSSGYTGELFF. The CDR3 nucleotides read TGTGCCAGCAGTAGCGGATACACCGGGGAGCTGTTTTTT.

This clonotype has just a few counts. The chain combines TRBV12-3 or TRBV12-4 with TRBJ1-1; unclear D gene. This CDR3 region has 12 residues. Trimming left V 7 bases short and J 9 bases short, with 15 bases between. The CDR3 DNA reads as TGTGCCAGCACCCGGGAGGGCCCCCAAGCTTTCTTT. Its protein product is CASTREGPQAFF.

J is TRBJ1-2 and V is TRBV20-1, with a possible D match to TRBD1 (5 bases). Germline V CDR1 and CDR2: DFQATT, SNEGSKA (reference sequence). The CDR3 contains 11 residues. V was clipped by 6 bases and J by 8 bases, with 13 bases between them. The CDR3: CSATGGSGYTF. The CDR3 DNA is TGCAGTGCCACGGGGGGAAGCGGCTACACCTTC.

V is TRBV20-1 and J is TRBJ2-2, with D unclear. The CDR3 loop spans 13 amino acids. The V gene lost 1 base and the J gene lost 0 bases, with 3 bases spanning the gap. CDR1 and CDR2 (germline): DFQATT, SNEGSKA (reference sequence). The CDR3 coding sequence is TGCAGTGCTAGAGGACCGAACACCGGGGAGCTGTTTTTT. This gives the protein CSARGPNTGELFF.

This clonotype was picked up a small number of times. The genes are TRBV6-2 or TRBV6-3 and TRBJ2-7, with D hard to call. Per the germline V gene, CDR1 is MNHEY and CDR2 is SVGEGT. The length of the CDR3 is 14 residues. Trimming took off 5 bases at V and 0 bases at J, with 11 bases between the two ends. The CDR3 DNA reads TGTGCCAGCAGTCCCCCCGTGGACTCCTACGAGCAGTACTTC. This translates into CASSPPVDSYEQYF.

The chain recombines TRBV7-9 with TRBJ2-1; TRBD1 is a possible D gene (6 bases). V lost 4 bases and J lost 2, with 12 bases in between. CDR1 SEHNR and CDR2 FQNEAQ come from the germline V gene (reference sequence). The CDR3 runs 15 residues. The CDR3 reads CASSSTGTPYNEQFF. Here the CDR3 DNA reads TGTGCCAGCAGCTCGACCGGGACACCCTACAATGAGCAGTTCTTC.

A few counts support this clonotype. The chain uses TRBV20-1 and TRBJ1-2; D unclear. CDR3 length: 12 residues. Per the germline V gene, CDR1 is DFQATT and CDR2 is SNEGSKA (reference sequence). Trimming took off 6 bases at V and 2 bases at J, with 10 bases between the two ends. CDR3 sequence reads: CSAIPTNYGYTF. CDR3 DNA sequence: TGCAGTGCCATTCCGACCAACTATGGCTACACCTTC.

The chain has TRBV6-2 or TRBV6-3 and TRBJ2-1, with D unresolved. The V end lost 6 bases, the J end lost 5 bases, and 11 bases lay between the germline ends. The CDR3 runs to 13 residues. Germline V CDR1 and CDR2: MNHEY, SVGEGT. DNA for the CDR3: TGTGCCAGCAGAAACACGGCGAACAATGAGCAGTTCTTC. Amino acid sequence: CASRNTANNEQFF.

The V gene is TRBV20-1, the J gene TRBJ1-4; D is ambiguous. The V gene lost 3 bases and the J gene lost 0 bases, with 8 bases spanning the gap. The CDR3 is 14 residues long. Germline CDR1 and CDR2: DFQATT and SNEGSKA (reference sequence). As DNA, the CDR3 is TGCAGTGCTAGTCGGGCCACAACTAATGAAAAACTGTTTTTT. Amino acid sequence: CSASRATTNEKLFF.

J is TRBJ1-6 and V is TRBV6-6; D gene uncertain. The germline V gene has CDR1 MNHNY and CDR2 SVGAGI (reference sequence). The CDR3 length is 15 residues. Trimming took 7 bases from V and 8 from J, leaving 18 bases between them. CDR3 protein: CASTSNIGSHSPLHF. The DNA for the CDR3 is TGTGCCAGCACCTCAAATATCGGTAGCCATTCACCCCTCCACTTT.

This clonotype has just a few counts. The chain has TRBV5-6 and TRBJ2-7, with TRBD1 identical over 7 bases. Unmatched junction bases numbered 10, after V lost 4 bases and J lost 3 bases. CDR1 is SGHDT, CDR2 YYEEEE, per germline. The CDR3 runs 15 residues. CDR3 region: CASSPGRQGIYEQYF. DNA for the CDR3: TGTGCCAGCAGCCCAGGTCGACAGGGCATCTACGAGCAGTACTTC.

The sample holds a few counts of this clonotype. The chain uses TRBV5-1 and TRBJ2-7; D call uncertain. The V end was cut by 1 base, the J end by 1 base, with 15 bases between. This CDR3 contains 16 residues. Germline-derived CDR1 and CDR2 are SGHRS and YFSETQ. The CDR3 reads CASSLFSKRVSYEQYF. The CDR3 DNA sequence: TGCGCCAGCAGCTTGTTCTCGAAGAGAGTTTCCTACGAGCAGTACTTC.

The chain joins TRBV10-3 to TRBJ2-5, with TRBD2 identical over 7 bases. After removal of 3 bases from V and 5 bases from J, the junction contained 6 bases not matched to a gene. From germline, CDR1 is ENHRY and CDR2 SYGVKD. The CDR3 has 14 residues. The CDR3 sequence is CAISDKGTKETQYF. CDR3 nucleotides: TGTGCCATCAGTGATAAGGGGACTAAGGAGACCCAGTACTTC.

This clonotype showed up just a few times. The chain employs TRBV25-1 and TRBJ1-5, with TRBD1 matching 9 bases. CDR3 length: 16 residues. Per the germline V gene, CDR1 is MGHDK and CDR2 is SYGVNS. The J segment lost 4 bases and the V segment lost 2 bases, leaving 6 bases of the junction unmatched. This CDR3 reads CASSERPGQGNQPQHF. CDR3 sequence (DNA): TGTGCCAGCAGTGAACGCCCGGGACAGGGTAATCAGCCCCAGCATTTT.

This clonotype was seen at least ten times. Here the CDR3 DNA reads TGCGCCAGCAGGTCAACTAGCGGGAGCACAGATACGCAGTATTTT. Its translation is CASRSTSGSTDTQYF. The rearrangement links TRBV5-1 to TRBJ2-3, with 9 bases identical to TRBD2. The CDR3 consists of 15 residues. Trimming took 5 bases from V and 0 from J; bases not matched to a gene: 4. The germline CDR1 and CDR2 sequences are SGHRS and YFSETQ.

This clonotype has only a few counts. CDR3 DNA sequence: TGTGCCAGCAGTTTCTCAGGGTTAGAGACCCAGTACTTC. This codes for CASSFSGLETQYF. This sequence joins TRBV12-3 or TRBV12-4 and TRBJ2-7, with D maybe TRBD1 (5 bases). The end of the DNA aligns better with TRBJ2-5, so the J call may be wrong. This CDR3 has 13 residues.

This sequence joins TRBV19 and TRBJ2-1; D not resolved. This CDR3 spans 16 amino acids. Per germline, CDR1 LNHDA and CDR2 SQIVND (reference sequence). Trimming removed 4 bases from V and 0 bases from J, with 13 bases in between. CDR3 loop: CASSSPPTSSYNEQFF. CDR3 sequence (DNA): TGTGCCAGTAGTAGTCCCCCGACGAGCTCCTACAATGAGCAGTTCTTC.

This clonotype came up many times. V is TRBV7-9 and J is TRBJ2-1; possible D gene TRBD2, 5 bases. Germline V lookup: CDR1 SEHNR, CDR2 FQNEAQ (reference sequence). This CDR3 spans 11 amino acids. V was trimmed by 10 bases and J by 7 bases, leaving 11 bases between them. The CDR3 loop reads CAISRGNEQFF. Written as DNA, the CDR3 is TGTGCCATCTCACGAGGGAATGAGCAGTTCTTC.

The rearrangement joins TRBV27 to TRBJ2-7, with 12 bases that match TRBD2. The CDR3 totals 15 residues. Germline CDR1 reads MNHEY; CDR2 reads SMNVEV (reference sequence). Trimming cost V 4 bases and J 7 bases; bases outside gene matches: 8. DNA of the CDR3: TGTGCCAGCAGTTCCACCCTAGCGGGGGGGAGGGAGCAGTACTTC. Protein: CASSSTLAGGREQYF.